The rows below give T cell receptor beta chains drawn from one sample of a study of T cell changes during pregnancy in multiple sclerosis. Using immunoSEQ multiplex PCR, the repertoire was profiled, and TCRdb retains in-frame clones only, with some absent. The data hold some 74,000 clones, with roughly 89% observed a single time. Specimen: peripheral blood, collected after pregnancy. The receptors here all came from a female donor in good health, enrolled as a control in a pregnancy study. CDR3s include the opening cysteine and the closing phenylalanine or tryptophan. The D gene is left open where the match is weak. Where a row states a size, it is once, few, many or the class of an expanded clone; other rows omit it.

>NA|TRBV11-2|NA|TRBJ2-1
CASSLGRGGANEQFF
TGTGCCAGCAGCTTAGGGAGGGGCGGGGCCAATGAGCAGTTCTTC
>NA|TRBV7-9|NA|TRBJ2-7
CASSNAGNSYEQYF
TGTGCCAGCAGCAATGCAGGGAACTCCTACGAGCAGTACTTC
>NA|TRBV7-2|NA|TRBJ2-5
CASSRAETQYF
TGTGCCAGCAGCCGAGCGGAGACCCAGTACTTC
>TRBD2|TRBV7-3|NA|TRBJ2-5
CASSLGTSGQETQYF
TGTGCCAGCAGCTTAGGGACTAGCGGCCAAGAGACCCAGTACTTC
>TRBD2|TRBV10-2|NA|TRBJ2-3
CASKPGLAFRDTQYF
TGCGCCAGCAAACCGGGACTAGCGTTCAGGGATACGCAGTATTTT
>TRBD2|TRBV15|NA|TRBJ2-5
CATNQRGAETQYF
TGTGCCACCAACCAGCGGGGGGCGGAGACCCAGTACTTC
>TRBD1|TRBV11-3|NA|TRBJ2-1
CASSLDRTGDYNEQFF
TGTGCCAGCAGCTTAGATCGAACAGGGGACTACAATGAGCAGTTCTTC
>TRBD1|TRBV9|once|TRBJ2-7
CASSVRDSSYEQYF
TGTGCCAGCAGCGTAAGGGACAGCTCCTACGAGCAGTACTTC
>NA|TRBV18|NA|TRBJ2-1
CASSPGQNSYNEQFF
TGTGCCAGCTCACCCGGACAGAACTCCTACAATGAGCAGTTCTTC
>TRBD2|TRBV2|few|TRBJ2-7
CASSEYRGGYEQYF
TGTGCCAGCAGTGAATATCGGGGGGGCTACGAGCAGTACTTC
>TRBD1|TRBV11-2|NA|TRBJ2-5
CASSETGETQYF
TGTGCCAGCAGCGAGACAGGGGAGACCCAGTACTTC
>NA|TRBV6-5|NA|TRBJ1-4
CASSLAMEGGEKLFF
TGTGCCAGCAGCCTTGCGATGGAGGGGGGGGAAAAACTGTTTTTT
>NA|TRBV28|NA|TRBJ1-3
CASRKQGRVGNTIYF
TGTGCCAGCAGAAAACAGGGCCGGGTTGGAAACACCATATATTTT
>TRBD2|TRBV7-2|once|TRBJ2-1
CASSLLSAGLAGGEQFF
TGTGCCAGCAGCCTCTTAAGCGCGGGACTAGCGGGAGGTGAGCAGTTCTTC
>NA|TRBV4-3|once|TRBJ1-5
CASSQDVPGNQPQHF
TGCGCCAGCAGCCAAGATGTTCCGGGGAATCAGCCCCAGCATTTT
>TRBD1|TRBV28|NA|TRBJ2-1
CASSTGTGGFNEQFF
TGTGCCAGCAGTACCGGGACAGGGGGTTTTAATGAGCAGTTCTTC
>TRBD1|TRBV7-8|NA|TRBJ2-7
CASSPPGDSLYEQYF
TGTGCCAGCAGCCCACCAGGGGACAGTCTCTACGAGCAGTACTTC